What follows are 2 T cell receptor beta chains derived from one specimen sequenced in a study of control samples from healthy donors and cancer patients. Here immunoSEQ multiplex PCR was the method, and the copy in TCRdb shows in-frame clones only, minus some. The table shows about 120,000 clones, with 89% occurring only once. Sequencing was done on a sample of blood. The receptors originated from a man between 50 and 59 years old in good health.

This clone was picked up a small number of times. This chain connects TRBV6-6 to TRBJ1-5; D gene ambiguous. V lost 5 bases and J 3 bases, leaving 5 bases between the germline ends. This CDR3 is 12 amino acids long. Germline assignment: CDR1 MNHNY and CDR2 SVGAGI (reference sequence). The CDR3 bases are TGTGCCAGCAGTACCCCCAATCAGCCCCAGCATTTT. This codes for CASSTPNQPQHF.

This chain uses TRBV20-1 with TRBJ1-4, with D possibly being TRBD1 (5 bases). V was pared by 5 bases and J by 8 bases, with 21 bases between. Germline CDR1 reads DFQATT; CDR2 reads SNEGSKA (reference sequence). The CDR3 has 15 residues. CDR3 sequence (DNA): TGCAGTGCTGGTGACCCAAGGGGCGAAGGCGAAAAACTGTTTTTT. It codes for CSAGDPRGEGEKLFF.